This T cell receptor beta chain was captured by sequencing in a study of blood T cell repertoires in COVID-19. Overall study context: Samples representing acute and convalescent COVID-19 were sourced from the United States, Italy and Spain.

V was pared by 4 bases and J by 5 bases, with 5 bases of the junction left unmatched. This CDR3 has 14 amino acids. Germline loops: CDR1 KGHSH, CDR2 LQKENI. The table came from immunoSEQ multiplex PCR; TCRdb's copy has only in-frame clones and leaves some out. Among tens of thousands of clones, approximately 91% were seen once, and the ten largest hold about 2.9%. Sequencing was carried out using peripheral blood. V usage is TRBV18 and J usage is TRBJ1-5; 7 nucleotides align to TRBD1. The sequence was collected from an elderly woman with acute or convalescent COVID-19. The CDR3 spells CASSLTGLDQPQHF. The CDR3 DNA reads TGTGCCAGCTCACTGACAGGGTTGGATCAGCCCCAGCATTTT.